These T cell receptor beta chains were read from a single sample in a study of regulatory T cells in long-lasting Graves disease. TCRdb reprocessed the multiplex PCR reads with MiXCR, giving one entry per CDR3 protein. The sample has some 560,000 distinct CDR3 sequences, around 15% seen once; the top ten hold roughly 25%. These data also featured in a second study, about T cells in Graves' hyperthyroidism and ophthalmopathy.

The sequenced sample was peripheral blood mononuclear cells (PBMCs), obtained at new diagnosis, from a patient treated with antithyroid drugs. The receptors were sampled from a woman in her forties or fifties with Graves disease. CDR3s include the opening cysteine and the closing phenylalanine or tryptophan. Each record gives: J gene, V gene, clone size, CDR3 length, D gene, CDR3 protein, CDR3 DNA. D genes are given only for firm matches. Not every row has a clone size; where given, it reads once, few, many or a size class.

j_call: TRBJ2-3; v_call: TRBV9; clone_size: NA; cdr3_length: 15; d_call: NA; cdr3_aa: CASSVRAGSADTQYF; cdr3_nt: TGTGCCAGCAGCGTGCGAGCCGGATCGGCAGATACGCAGTATTTT
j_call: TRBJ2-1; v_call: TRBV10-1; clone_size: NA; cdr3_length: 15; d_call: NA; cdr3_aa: CASSQLRGGKNEQFF; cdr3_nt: TGCGCCAGCAGTCAACTCAGAGGGGGGAAGAATGAGCAGTTCTTC
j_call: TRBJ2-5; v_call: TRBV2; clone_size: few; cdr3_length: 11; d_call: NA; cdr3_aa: CASSPQEAQYF; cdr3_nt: TGTGCCAGCAGTCCCCAAGAGGCCCAGTACTTC
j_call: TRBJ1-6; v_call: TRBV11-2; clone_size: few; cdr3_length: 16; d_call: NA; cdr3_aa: CASSRGWGGENSPLHF; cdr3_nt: TGTGCCAGCAGCCGCGGTTGGGGGGGAGAGAATTCACCCCTCCACTTT
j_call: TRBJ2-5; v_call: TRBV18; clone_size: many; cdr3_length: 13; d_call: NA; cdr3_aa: CASSPVTEETQYF; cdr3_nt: TGTGCCAGCTCACCTGTCACGGAAGAGACCCAGTACTTC
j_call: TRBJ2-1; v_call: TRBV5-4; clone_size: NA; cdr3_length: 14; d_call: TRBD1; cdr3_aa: CASRLDPGGNEQFF; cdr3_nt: TGTGCCAGCAGACTGGACCCAGGGGGTAATGAGCAGTTCTTC
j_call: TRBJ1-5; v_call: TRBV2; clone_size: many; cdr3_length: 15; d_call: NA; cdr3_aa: CASSVGRTNYQPQHF; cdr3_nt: TGTGCCAGCAGTGTGGGACGGACGAATTATCAGCCCCAGCATTTT
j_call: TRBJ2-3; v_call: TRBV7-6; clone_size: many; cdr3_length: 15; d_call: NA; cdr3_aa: CASSQRTSSTDTQYF; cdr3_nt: TGTGCCAGCAGCCAACGGACTTCTAGCACAGATACGCAGTATTTT
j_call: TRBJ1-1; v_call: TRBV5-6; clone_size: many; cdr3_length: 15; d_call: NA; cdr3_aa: CASSSLDMEVTEAFF; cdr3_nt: TGTGCCAGCAGCTCCCTGGACATGGAGGTCACTGAAGCTTTCTTT
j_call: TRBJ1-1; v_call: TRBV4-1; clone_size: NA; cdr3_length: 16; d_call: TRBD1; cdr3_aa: CASSQELGQGASEAFF; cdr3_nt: TGCGCCAGCAGCCAAGAACTAGGACAGGGGGCCTCTGAAGCTTTCTTT
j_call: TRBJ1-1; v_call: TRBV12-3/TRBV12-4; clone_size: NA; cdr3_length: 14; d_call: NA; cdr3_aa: CASSHRGGYTEAFF; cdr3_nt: TGTGCCAGCAGTCATAGGGGGGGATACACTGAAGCTTTCTTT
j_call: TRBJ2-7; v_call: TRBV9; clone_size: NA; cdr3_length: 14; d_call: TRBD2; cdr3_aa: CASSVQGRDYEQYF; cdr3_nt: TGTGCCAGCAGCGTACAAGGGAGGGACTACGAGCAGTACTTC
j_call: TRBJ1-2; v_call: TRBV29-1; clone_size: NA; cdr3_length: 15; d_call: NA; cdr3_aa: CSVDSYGEANYGYTF; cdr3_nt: TGCAGCGTTGATTCTTATGGGGAAGCTAACTATGGCTACACCTTC
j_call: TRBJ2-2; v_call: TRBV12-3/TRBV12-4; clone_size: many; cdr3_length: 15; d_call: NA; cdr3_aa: CASSFGGGNTGELFF; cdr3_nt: TGTGCCAGCAGTTTTGGAGGGGGCAACACCGGGGAGCTGTTTTTT
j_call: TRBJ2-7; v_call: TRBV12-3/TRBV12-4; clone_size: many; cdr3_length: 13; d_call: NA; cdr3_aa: CASSRRAAGEQYF; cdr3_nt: TGTGCCAGCAGTCGGAGGGCGGCCGGGGAGCAGTACTTC
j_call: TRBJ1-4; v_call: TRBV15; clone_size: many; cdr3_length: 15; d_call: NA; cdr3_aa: CATSRDMGAKEKLFF; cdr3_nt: TGTGCCACCAGCAGAGATATGGGGGCGAAGGAAAAACTGTTTTTT
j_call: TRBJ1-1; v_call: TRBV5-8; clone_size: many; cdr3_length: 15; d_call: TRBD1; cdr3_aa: CASSLTGRRNTEAFF; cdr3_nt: TGTGCCAGCAGTTTGACAGGGAGACGGAACACTGAAGCTTTCTTT
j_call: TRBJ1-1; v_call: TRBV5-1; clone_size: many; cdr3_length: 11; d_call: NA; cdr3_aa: CASSLQGKPFF; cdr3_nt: TGCGCCAGCAGCTTACAGGGCAAGCCTTTCTTT
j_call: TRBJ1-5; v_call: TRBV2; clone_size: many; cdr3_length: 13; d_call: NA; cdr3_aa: CASSLRLRQPQHF; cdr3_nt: TGTGCCAGCAGTTTGAGGCTTAGGCAGCCCCAGCATTTT
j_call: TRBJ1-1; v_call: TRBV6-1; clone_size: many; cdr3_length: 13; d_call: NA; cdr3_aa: CASIPSQAAEAFF; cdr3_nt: TGTGCCAGCATCCCTAGTCAGGCCGCTGAAGCTTTCTTT
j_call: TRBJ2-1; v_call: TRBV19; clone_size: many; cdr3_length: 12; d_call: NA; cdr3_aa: CASSVGRNEQFF; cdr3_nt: TGTGCCAGTAGTGTGGGACGAAATGAGCAGTTCTTC
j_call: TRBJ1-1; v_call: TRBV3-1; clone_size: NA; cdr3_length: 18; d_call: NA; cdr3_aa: CASSQGVGGGVGNTEAFF; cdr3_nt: TGTGCCAGCAGCCAAGGAGTAGGCGGGGGGGTGGGGAACACTGAAGCTTTCTTT
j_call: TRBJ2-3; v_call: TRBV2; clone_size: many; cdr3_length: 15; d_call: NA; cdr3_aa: CASGRTPVGTDTQYF; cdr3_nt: TGTGCCAGCGGGAGGACACCAGTAGGCACAGATACGCAGTATTTT
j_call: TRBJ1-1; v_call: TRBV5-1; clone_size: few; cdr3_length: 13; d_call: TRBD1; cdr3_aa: CASSWGQGNEAFF; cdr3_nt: TGCGCCAGCAGCTGGGGACAGGGTAATGAAGCTTTCTTT
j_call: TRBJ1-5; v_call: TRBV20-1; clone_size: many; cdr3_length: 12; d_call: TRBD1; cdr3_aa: CSARTGVQPQHF; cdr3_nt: TGCAGTGCCAGGACAGGGGTACAGCCCCAGCATTTT
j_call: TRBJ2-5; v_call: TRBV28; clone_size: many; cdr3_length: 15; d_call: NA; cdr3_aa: CASSMNQGPQETQYF; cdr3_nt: TGTGCCAGCAGTATGAATCAGGGGCCCCAAGAGACCCAGTACTTC
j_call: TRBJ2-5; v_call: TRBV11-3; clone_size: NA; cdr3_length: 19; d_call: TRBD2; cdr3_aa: CASSPRRRASGAYQETQYF; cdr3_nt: TGTGCCAGCAGCCCTAGGAGGAGGGCTAGCGGTGCGTACCAAGAGACCCAGTACTTC
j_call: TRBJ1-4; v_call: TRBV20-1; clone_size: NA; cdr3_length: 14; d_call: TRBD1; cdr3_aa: CSASGTGGVEKLFF; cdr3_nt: TGCAGTGCTAGCGGGACAGGGGGGGTTGAAAAACTGTTTTTT
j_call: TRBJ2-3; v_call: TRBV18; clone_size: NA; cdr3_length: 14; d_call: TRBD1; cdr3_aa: CASSVRGQTDTQYF; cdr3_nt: TGTGCCAGCTCGGTGAGGGGGCAGACAGATACGCAGTATTTT
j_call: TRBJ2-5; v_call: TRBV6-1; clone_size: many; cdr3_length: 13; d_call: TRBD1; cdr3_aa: CASSRDRGETQYF; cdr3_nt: TGTGCCAGCAGCCGGGACAGGGGGGAGACCCAGTACTTC
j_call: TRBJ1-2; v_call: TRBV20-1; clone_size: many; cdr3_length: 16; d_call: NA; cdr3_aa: CSALTRGSGVFGGYTF; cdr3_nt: TGCAGTGCTCTCACCCGTGGTTCAGGAGTCTTCGGTGGCTACACCTTC
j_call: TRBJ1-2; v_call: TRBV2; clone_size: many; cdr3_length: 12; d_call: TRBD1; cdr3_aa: CARRTGVDGYTF; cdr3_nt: TGTGCCAGACGCACAGGGGTCGATGGCTACACCTTC
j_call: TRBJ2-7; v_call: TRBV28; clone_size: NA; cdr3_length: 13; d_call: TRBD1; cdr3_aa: CASDRGQTYEQYF; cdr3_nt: TGTGCCAGTGACAGGGGACAGACCTACGAGCAGTACTTC
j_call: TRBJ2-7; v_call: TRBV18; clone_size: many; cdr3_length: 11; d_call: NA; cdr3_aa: CASSYDYEQYF; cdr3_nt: TGTGCCAGCTCGTACGACTACGAGCAGTACTTC
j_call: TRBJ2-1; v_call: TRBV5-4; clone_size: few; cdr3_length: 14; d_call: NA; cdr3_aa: CASSLAGNSNEQFF; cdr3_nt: TGTGCCAGCAGCTTGGCCGGGAACAGCAATGAGCAGTTCTTC
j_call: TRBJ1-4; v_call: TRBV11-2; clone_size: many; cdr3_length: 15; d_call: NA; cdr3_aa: CASSAGGATNEKLFF; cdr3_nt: TGTGCCAGCAGCGCCGGGGGGGCAACTAATGAAAAACTGTTTTTT
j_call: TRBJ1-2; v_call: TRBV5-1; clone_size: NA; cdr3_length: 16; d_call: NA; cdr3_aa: CASSVSPAGRDYGYTF; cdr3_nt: TGCGCCAGCAGCGTATCTCCGGCGGGTCGGGACTATGGCTACACCTTC
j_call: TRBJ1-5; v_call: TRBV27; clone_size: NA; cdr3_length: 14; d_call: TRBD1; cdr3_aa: CASSFRGQGQPQHF; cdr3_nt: TGTGCCAGCAGTTTCAGGGGGCAGGGTCAGCCCCAGCATTTT
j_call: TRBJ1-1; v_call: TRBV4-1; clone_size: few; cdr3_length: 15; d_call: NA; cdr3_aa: CASSQEGTGGTEAFF; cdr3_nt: TGCGCCAGCAGCCAAGAAGGTACGGGAGGGACTGAAGCTTTCTTT
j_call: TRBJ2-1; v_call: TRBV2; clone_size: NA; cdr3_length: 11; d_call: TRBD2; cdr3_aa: CASGGGDEQFF; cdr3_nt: TGTGCCAGCGGCGGGGGGGATGAGCAGTTCTTC
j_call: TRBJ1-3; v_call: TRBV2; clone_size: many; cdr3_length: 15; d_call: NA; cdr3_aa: CASSDRGFSGNTIYF; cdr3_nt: TGTGCCAGCAGTGATAGGGGGTTTTCTGGAAACACCATATATTTT
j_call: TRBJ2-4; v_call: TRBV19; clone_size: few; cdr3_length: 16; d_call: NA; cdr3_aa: CASSIGLALAKNIQYF; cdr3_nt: TGTGCCAGTAGTATCGGGTTGGCCCTAGCCAAAAACATTCAGTACTTC
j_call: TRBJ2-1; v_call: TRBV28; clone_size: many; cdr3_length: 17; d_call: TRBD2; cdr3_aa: CASSWTSGESSYNEQFF; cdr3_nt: TGTGCCAGCAGCTGGACTAGCGGGGAAAGCTCCTACAATGAGCAGTTCTTC
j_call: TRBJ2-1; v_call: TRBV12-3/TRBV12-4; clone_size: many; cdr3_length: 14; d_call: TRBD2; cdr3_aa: CASNFAGGPNEQFF; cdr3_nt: TGTGCCAGCAATTTCGCGGGGGGGCCTAATGAGCAGTTCTTC
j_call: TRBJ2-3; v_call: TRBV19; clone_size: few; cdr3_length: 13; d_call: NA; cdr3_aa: CASRWGGGDTQYF; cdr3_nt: TGTGCCAGTAGGTGGGGAGGGGGAGATACGCAGTATTTT
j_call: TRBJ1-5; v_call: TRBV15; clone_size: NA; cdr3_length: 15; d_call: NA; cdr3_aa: CATSREAGNNQPQHF; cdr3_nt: TGTGCCACCAGCCGAGAGGCGGGTAACAATCAGCCCCAGCATTTT
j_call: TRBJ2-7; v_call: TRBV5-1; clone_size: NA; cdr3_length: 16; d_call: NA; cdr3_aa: CASSLGPAGSSYEQYF; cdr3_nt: TGCGCCAGCAGCTTGGGCCCCGCAGGGTCCTCCTACGAGCAGTACTTC